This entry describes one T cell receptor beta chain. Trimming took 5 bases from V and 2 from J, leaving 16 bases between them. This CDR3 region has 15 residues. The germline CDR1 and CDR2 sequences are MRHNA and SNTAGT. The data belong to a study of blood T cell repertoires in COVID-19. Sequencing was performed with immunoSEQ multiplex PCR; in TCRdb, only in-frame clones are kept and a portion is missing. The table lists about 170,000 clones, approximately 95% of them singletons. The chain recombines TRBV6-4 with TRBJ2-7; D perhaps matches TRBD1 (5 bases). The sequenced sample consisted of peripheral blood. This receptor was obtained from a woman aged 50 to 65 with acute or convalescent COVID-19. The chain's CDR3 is CASSSGNSNTYEQYF. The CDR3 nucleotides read TGTGCCAGCAGTTCAGGGAATTCAAACACCTACGAGCAGTACTTC.